The next 17 T cell receptor beta chains were all read from a single sample in a study of OX40 agonist ivuxolimab in advanced cancers. Assay used: immunoSEQ multiplex PCR; TCRdb lists only in-frame clones, some missing. This sample has about 79,000 clones, with less than 95% found just once. The source material was CD4+ or CD8+ T cells sorted from blood, sampled in a trial of the OX40 agonist ivuxolimab. The receptor source for this set is an adult with an advanced solid tumor such as melanoma, head and neck, liver or kidney cancer.

V and J are TRBV7-9 and TRBJ2-7, with 11 bases identical to TRBD2. With 0 bases clipped from V and 2 bases from J, the junction kept 0 bases outside the gene matches. This CDR3 has 15 amino acids. Looked up from germline, CDR1 is SEHNR and CDR2 is FQNEAQ (reference sequence). CDR3 bases: TGTGCCAGCAGCTTAGCGGGACTAGCGGCCTACGAGCAGTACTTC. Residues: CASSLAGLAAYEQYF.

This clone was found a few times. The J gene is TRBJ2-1, the V gene TRBV10-1, with D hard to call. Germline assignment: CDR1 WNHNN and CDR2 SYGVQD (reference sequence). Trimming took 2 bases from V and 6 from J, leaving 11 bases between them. CDR3 length equals 14 residues. DNA of the CDR3: TGCGCCAGCAGTGAGACCTTGGACCTCAATGAGCAGTTCTTC. It encodes CASSETLDLNEQFF.

The J gene is TRBJ2-1, the V gene TRBV2; 10 nucleotides align to TRBD2. Germline V gene data show CDR1 as SNHLY and CDR2 as FYNNEI. V lost 5 bases and J lost 5; bases outside the gene matches: 9. The CDR3 loop spans 16 amino acids. This chain's CDR3 is CASSSSGGARNNEQFF. In DNA form, the CDR3 reads TGTGCCAGCAGTTCCAGCGGGGGGGCGAGGAACAATGAGCAGTTCTTC.

This clone has a single count. The DNA of the CDR3 is TGTGCCAGCAGCGGCAGGGGGCTAGGAAACGAGCAGTACTTC. Protein: CASSGRGLGNEQYF. The chain employs TRBV5-4 and TRBJ2-7; 8 bases align to TRBD1. Losses at the gene ends were 4 bases for V and 5 bases for J; bases not matched to a gene: 8. Germline V CDR1 and CDR2: SGHNT, YYREEE (reference sequence). CDR3 size: 14 residues. Full variable domain (rest looked up from reference TRBV5-4 and TRBJ2-7): ETGVTQSPTHLIKTRGQQVTLRCSSQSGHNTVSWYQQALGQGPQFIFQYYREEENGRGNFPPRFSGLQFPNYSSELNVNALELDDSALYLCASSGRGLGNEQYFGPGTRLTVT.

V is TRBV11-3 and J is TRBJ2-1; maybe TRBD1 (6 bases). Germline lookup yields CDR1 SGHNT and CDR2 YENEEA. V lost 3 bases, J lost 0 bases, and 12 bases lay in between. The CDR3 consists of 16 residues. As DNA, the CDR3 is TGTGCCAGCAGCTTGGTAGGGACAACCTCCTACAATGAGCAGTTCTTC. Protein sequence: CASSLVGTTSYNEQFF. The full variable domain, completed using reference TRBV11-3 and TRBJ2-1, is EAGVVQSPRYKIIEKKQPVAFWCNPISGHNTLYWYLQNLGQGPELLIRYENEEAVDDSQLPKDRFSAERLKGVDSTLKIQPAELGDSAVYLCASSLVGTTSYNEQFFGPGTRLTVL.

The rearrangement links TRBV5-6 to TRBJ2-7, with D possibly matching TRBD1 (5 bases). There are 13 residues in the CDR3. V lost 4 bases and J 3 bases, leaving 11 bases between the germline ends. Germline V CDR1 and CDR2: SGHDT, YYEEEE. The DNA of the CDR3 is TGTGCCAGCAGCCCCACAGGAATCTACGAGCAGTACTTC. This translates into CASSPTGIYEQYF.

The chain joins TRBV5-8 to TRBJ1-5; maybe TRBD1 (5 bases). CDR1 is SGHTS, CDR2 YDEGEE, per germline. The V gene lost 2 bases and the J gene lost 7 bases, with 13 bases spanning the gap. This CDR3 contains 14 residues. The CDR3 DNA reads TGTGCCAGCAGCTTACAGCAGGGCGAACAGCCCCAGCATTTT. This codes for CASSLQQGEQPQHF.

The rearrangement uses TRBV27 and TRBJ1-5; tentatively, D is TRBD1 (5 bases). CDR1 and CDR2 (germline): MNHEY, SMNVEV (reference sequence). V was cut by 6 bases and J by 0 bases, with 12 bases left in between. The length of the CDR3 is 15 residues. CDR3 sequence (DNA): TGTGCCAGCAGCCCTTGGACAACTAGCAATCAGCCCCAGCATTTT. Amino acids: CASSPWTTSNQPQHF.

The chain uses TRBV5-6 and TRBJ1-1, with no clear D. The germline CDR1 and CDR2 sequences are SGHDT and YYEEEE. This CDR3 spans 14 amino acids. With 1 base removed from V and 0 bases from J, the gap between germline ends came to 7 bases. The CDR3 sequence: CASSLRRMNTEAFF. CDR3 nucleotides: TGTGCCAGCAGCTTGAGACGGATGAACACTGAAGCTTTCTTT.

CDR3 DNA: TGTGCCAGTAGTATGGGGGGACTAGCGGGAGTTAATGAGCAGTTCTTC. Residues: CASSMGGLAGVNEQFF. V and J are TRBV19 and TRBJ2-1, with TRBD2 matching over 14 bases. Germline V gene data show CDR1 as LNHDA and CDR2 as SQIVND (reference sequence). V shed 3 bases and J 7 bases; nucleotides not matched to a gene: 5. The CDR3 runs to 16 residues. Using reference TRBV19 and TRBJ2-1 for the parts outside the CDR3, the full variable domain is DGGITQSPKYLFRKEGQNVTLSCEQNLNHDAMYWYRQDPGQGLRLIYYSQIVNDFQKGDIAEGYSVSREKKESFPLTVTSAQKNPTAFYLCASSMGGLAGVNEQFFGPGTRLTVL.

This CDR3 is CASSIVTKSPLHF. The CDR3 DNA reads TGTGCCAGTAGTATAGTGACCAAATCACCCCTCCACTTT. The rearrangement joins TRBV19 to TRBJ1-6; no firm D call. CDR1 LNHDA and CDR2 SQIVND come from the germline V gene (reference sequence). With 1 base removed from V and 10 bases from J, the gap between germline ends came to 8 bases. The CDR3 loop spans 13 amino acids.

The chain is built from TRBV27 and TRBJ2-1, with D possibly called TRBD1 or TRBD2 (5 bases each). The CDR3 is 15 residues long. The V and J ends lost 4 bases and 10 bases respectively, with 20 bases between them. The germline V gene has CDR1 MNHEY and CDR2 SMNVEV (reference sequence). Here the CDR3 reads CASSYPGPERQEQFF. The CDR3 region has the DNA TGTGCCAGCAGTTATCCGGGACCCGAGAGGCAGGAGCAGTTCTTC.

This clone was observed a handful of times. The rearrangement links TRBV10-3 to TRBJ1-6; D is ambiguous. The CDR3 consists of 15 residues. The germline V gene encodes CDR1 ENHRY and CDR2 SYGVKD. Trimming took off 2 bases at V and 6 bases at J, with 11 bases between the two ends. The CDR3 bases are TGTGCCATCAGTGAGCTAGACTCTTTTAATTCACCCCTCCACTTT. It specifies CAISELDSFNSPLHF.

The genes are TRBV5-1 and TRBJ2-2, with 8 bases lining up with TRBD2. V lost 4 bases to trimming and J lost 4 bases; unmatched junction nucleotides: 6. The CDR3 runs to 15 residues. Germline-derived CDR1 and CDR2 are SGHRS and YFSETQ. The CDR3 region is CASSGGLDLTGELFF. The DNA for the CDR3 is TGCGCCAGCAGCGGGGGACTAGACCTCACCGGGGAGCTGTTTTTT.

The V and J genes are TRBV27 and TRBJ1-2; 7 bases are a match to TRBD1. CDR1 is MNHEY, CDR2 SMNVEV, per germline (reference sequence). The CDR3 spans 14 residues. J was trimmed by 7 bases and V by 4 bases; bases with no gene match: 9. The CDR3 sequence: CASSSLTGMGGYTF. The CDR3 DNA reads as TGTGCCAGCAGTTCACTGACAGGGATGGGTGGCTACACCTTC.

In regard to this clone: The CDR3 end shows no conserved phenylalanine or tryptophan, and so a read error is likely. The chain links TRBV4-1 to TRBJ1-1; 10 nucleotides line up with TRBD1. The CDR3 covers 17 residues. Germline CDR1 is MGHRA and CDR2 is YSYEKL. V dropped 1 base and J dropped 3; count of bases not matched to a gene: 8. CDR3 nucleotide sequence: TGCGCCAGCAGCCAAGGTGGGACAGGGGATCGATACACTGAAGCTTTCCTT. Translated, it gives CASSQGGTGDRYTEAFL.

The V gene is TRBV2, the J gene TRBJ2-1, with D possibly being TRBD2 (5 bases). This CDR3 comprises 15 residues. The germline V gene has CDR1 SNHLY and CDR2 FYNNEI. Trimming took off 5 bases at V and 0 bases at J, with 11 bases between the two ends. This CDR3 reads CASSSGISSYNEQFF. CDR3 nucleotide sequence: TGTGCCAGCAGTTCCGGGATTAGCTCCTACAATGAGCAGTTCTTC.